This T cell receptor (beta chain) derives from a study of cytomegalovirus exposure and HLA in healthy donors. Whole-study context: The Caucasian-associated ancestry cluster contained 75% to 85% of the approximately 400 genotyped donors. Findings and caveats of the study: Further analysis, carried out later, found HLA-associated TCR beta chains more clonally expanded than equally common other chains. The authors listed 180 or so TCR beta chains as cytomegalovirus-associated.

V was pared by 4 bases and J by 1 base, with 23 bases between. CDR3 length: 19 amino acids. Germline values: CDR1 SEHNR, CDR2 FQNEAQ (reference sequence). A single count supports this clone. Its antigen is currently unknown. Primers for the PCR totalled 60 Vbeta and 13 Jbeta. Produced via immunoSEQ multiplex PCR; TCRdb's table is partial and in-frame only. The sample has hundreds of thousands of clones, approximately 88% seen once; the top ten hold 0.71%. At sampling all donors were nominally healthy, likely with unrecorded immune exposures. The origin of this receptor is a boy aged 2 to 9 in good health and CMV-seronegative. This rearrangement joins TRBV7-9 to TRBJ1-5; maybe TRBD1 (6 bases). Material: PBMCs. CDR3 region: CASSSPQQGPTGSNQPQHF. The CDR3, as DNA: TGTGCCAGCAGCTCGCCCCAACAGGGCCCCACGGGGAGCAATCAGCCCCAGCATTTT.